The rows below give T cell receptor beta chains drawn from one sample of a study of beta chain features in type 1 diabetes. Sequencing was performed with immunoSEQ multiplex PCR; in TCRdb, only in-frame clones are kept and a portion is missing. Of a few hundred thousand clones in the sample, about 20% are singletons; the top ten hold around 0.04%. What was sequenced was naive CD4+ T cells from blood. These receptor sequences come from a woman aged 18-35 years in good health. Both conserved end residues are part of each CDR3. Fields, in order: J gene, clone size, V gene, D gene, CDR3 DNA, CDR3 protein. A D gene is named only where the DNA matches it firmly. Size values are once, few and many counts, or a class for expanded clones, and some rows have none.

J: TRBJ2-3
size: .
V: TRBV5-1
D: .
DNA: TGCGCCAGCAGCTTGGACAGCCACACAGATACGCAGTATTTT
CDR3: CASSLDSHTDTQYF

J: TRBJ2-7
size: few
V: TRBV6-5
D: .
DNA: TGTGCCAGCAGTCCGACGGGCTCCTACGAGCAGTACTTC
CDR3: CASSPTGSYEQYF

J: TRBJ2-5
size: .
V: TRBV6-5
D: .
DNA: TGTGCCAGCAGTTACAATGGGGCGATCGGGGAGACCCAGTACTTC
CDR3: CASSYNGAIGETQYF

J: TRBJ2-7
size: .
V: TRBV9
D: TRBD2
DNA: TGTGCCAGCAGCTTCGGGACTAGCGGGAGGTACCCCTACGAGCAGTACTTC
CDR3: CASSFGTSGRYPYEQYF

J: TRBJ1-6
size: .
V: TRBV30
D: .
DNA: TGTGCCTGGGAACCCGCGTCTGCTCTATCACCCCTCCACTTT
CDR3: CAWEPASALSPLHF

J: TRBJ1-2
size: .
V: TRBV19
D: .
DNA: TGTGCCAGTAGTATAGGAAGGAGGGCCGGCTACACCTTC
CDR3: CASSIGRRAGYTF

J: TRBJ2-2
size: few
V: TRBV30
D: .
DNA: TGTGCCTGGAAGACAGGTCGGAACACCGGGGAGCTGTTTTTT
CDR3: CAWKTGRNTGELFF

J: TRBJ2-3
size: few
V: TRBV7-2
D: TRBD1
DNA: TGTGCCAACCGCAGGGGGAGCACAGATACGCAGTATTTT
CDR3: CANRRGSTDTQYF

J: TRBJ2-1
size: few
V: TRBV2
D: TRBD2
DNA: TGTGCCAGCAGTTCACAGGGACTAGACTACAATGAGCAGTTCTTC
CDR3: CASSSQGLDYNEQFF

J: TRBJ2-7
size: .
V: TRBV30
D: .
DNA: TGTGCCTGGAGTGCGATGGGCGACGAGCAGTACTTC
CDR3: CAWSAMGDEQYF

J: TRBJ2-7
size: few
V: TRBV6-6
D: .
DNA: TGTGCCAGCAGTGGAGGCGGCACGGCGGGGTACTTC
CDR3: CASSGGGTAGYF

J: TRBJ2-2
size: few
V: TRBV4-1
D: .
DNA: TGCGCCAGCAGCCAAGTTCCCTGGACTCCCCCGGGCCGGACCGGGGAGCTGTTTTTT
CDR3: CASSQVPWTPPGRTGELFF

J: TRBJ2-7
size: few
V: TRBV5-1
D: TRBD1
DNA: TGCGCCAGCAGCTTAACTCCGGGACAGGGGGCATACGAGCAGTACTTC
CDR3: CASSLTPGQGAYEQYF

J: TRBJ2-7
size: .
V: TRBV5-1
D: TRBD2
DNA: TGCGCCAGCAGCCCGGGACTAGCGATCGAGCAGTACTTC
CDR3: CASSPGLAIEQYF

J: TRBJ1-6
size: .
V: TRBV29-1
D: .
DNA: TGCCGCATGGGAGACGGGGTATATAATTCACCCCTCCACTTT
CDR3: CRMGDGVYNSPLHF

J: TRBJ2-3
size: once
V: TRBV9
D: TRBD2
DNA: TGTGCCAGCAGCGTAGAAGTCGGGGGGTCGACGCAGTATTTT
CDR3: CASSVEVGGSTQYF

J: TRBJ2-5
size: few
V: TRBV9
D: TRBD2
DNA: TGTGCCAGCAGCGCGACTAGCGGGGGGCGGCGGGAGACCCAGTACTTC
CDR3: CASSATSGGRRETQYF

J: TRBJ1-2
size: .
V: TRBV4-1
D: TRBD1
DNA: TGCGCCAGCAGCCATTACAGGGGGCAAGGCTATGGCTACACCTTC
CDR3: CASSHYRGQGYGYTF

J: TRBJ1-1
size: .
V: TRBV5-1
D: .
DNA: TGCGCCAGTACAGGGAACACTGAAGCTTTCTTT
CDR3: CASTGNTEAFF

J: TRBJ2-3
size: few
V: TRBV5-1
D: TRBD2
DNA: TGCGCCAGCAGCTTTCGACTAGCTTCAGATACGCAGTATTTT
CDR3: CASSFRLASDTQYF

J: TRBJ1-2
size: .
V: TRBV14
D: .
DNA: TGTGCCAGCAGCCAATATCTCTATGGCTACACCTTC
CDR3: CASSQYLYGYTF

J: TRBJ2-3
size: .
V: TRBV10-3
D: .
DNA: TGTGCCATCAGTGAGGAGGGCCCGGACACAGATACGCAGTATTTT
CDR3: CAISEEGPDTDTQYF

J: TRBJ2-7
size: few
V: TRBV15
D: TRBD2
DNA: TGTGCCACCAGCAGAGATATCGCAGCGGGGGACCATTACGAGCAGTACTTC
CDR3: CATSRDIAAGDHYEQYF

J: TRBJ2-1
size: .
V: TRBV6-5
D: TRBD2
DNA: TGTGCCAGCAGTTACCGGACTAGCGGATACAATGAGCAGTTCTTC
CDR3: CASSYRTSGYNEQFF

J: TRBJ2-2
size: .
V: TRBV9
D: TRBD2
DNA: TGTGCCAGCAGCCGGACTAGCGGGGGAATCGTCACCGGGGAGCTGTTTTTT
CDR3: CASSRTSGGIVTGELFF

J: TRBJ2-5
size: few
V: TRBV5-1
D: TRBD1
DNA: TGCGCCAGCAGCTTGGGGACAGGGGGAGATCTCGGAGAGACCCAGTACTTC
CDR3: CASSLGTGGDLGETQYF

J: TRBJ2-2
size: few
V: TRBV9
D: TRBD2
DNA: TGTGCCAGCAGCATATGGACTAGCGGGAGTGTCGGGGAGCTGTTTTTT
CDR3: CASSIWTSGSVGELFF

J: TRBJ1-5
size: few
V: TRBV30
D: .
DNA: TGTGCCTGGAAGAAGGGGCGCAATCAGCCCCAGCATTTT
CDR3: CAWKKGRNQPQHF

J: TRBJ2-3
size: few
V: TRBV4-2
D: .
DNA: TGTGCCAGCAGAGGACTGGCTAATACGCAGTATTTT
CDR3: CASRGLANTQYF

J: TRBJ1-1
size: .
V: TRBV9
D: .
DNA: TGTGCCAGCAGCGTTTTAACGGGTGAAGCTTTCTTT
CDR3: CASSVLTGEAFF

J: TRBJ1-2
size: .
V: TRBV4-1
D: TRBD1
DNA: TGCGCCAGCAGCCAGGGGACAGGGGGATTCTATGGCTACACCTTC
CDR3: CASSQGTGGFYGYTF

J: TRBJ1-2
size: .
V: TRBV5-4
D: TRBD1
DNA: TGTGCCAGCAGCCGGGACAGTGATTATGGCTACACCTTC
CDR3: CASSRDSDYGYTF

J: TRBJ1-4
size: few
V: TRBV6-6
D: .
DNA: TGTGCCAGCTACGAGAATGAAAAACTGTTTTTT
CDR3: CASYENEKLFF

J: TRBJ1-2
size: .
V: TRBV6-1
D: .
DNA: TGTGCCAGCAATTGGGCAGAGATACCGGGGAATGGCTACACCTTC
CDR3: CASNWAEIPGNGYTF

J: TRBJ2-5
size: few
V: TRBV2
D: TRBD2
DNA: TGTGCCAGCAGTTCCCCGCGGAGCGGGGGGGGAGAGACCCAGTACTTC
CDR3: CASSSPRSGGGETQYF

J: TRBJ1-2
size: few
V: TRBV27
D: .
DNA: TGTGCCAGCAGCCGGCGGGGGGACTATGGCTACACCTTC
CDR3: CASSRRGDYGYTF

J: TRBJ1-5
size: .
V: TRBV7-2
D: TRBD1
DNA: TGTGCCAGCAGCTCTACAGGGGGCTATCAGCCCCAGCATTTT
CDR3: CASSSTGGYQPQHF

J: TRBJ1-2
size: few
V: TRBV7-9
D: .
DNA: TGTGCCAGCAGCTTCACAGGGTTGAATGGCTACACCTTC
CDR3: CASSFTGLNGYTF

J: TRBJ1-1
size: .
V: TRBV9
D: .
DNA: TGTGCCAGCAGCGGGGGCGGTCTAAACACTGAAGCTTTCTTT
CDR3: CASSGGGLNTEAFF

J: TRBJ1-2
size: few
V: TRBV29-1
D: .
DNA: TGCAGCGGGGGGGAGGAAACTGGCTACACCTTC
CDR3: CSGGEETGYTF

J: TRBJ2-5
size: few
V: TRBV30
D: .
DNA: TGTGCCTGGAGTCCCTTAAGCGGGGAGACCCAGTACTTC
CDR3: CAWSPLSGETQYF

J: TRBJ1-2
size: once
V: TRBV28
D: .
DNA: TGTGCCAGCAGCCGAGCCCCCCTTGTGTCGAACTATGGCTACACCTTC
CDR3: CASSRAPLVSNYGYTF

J: TRBJ2-7
size: few
V: TRBV4-3
D: TRBD2
DNA: TGCGCCAGCAGCCAAGGAGTAGCGGGGGGCTACGAGCAGTACTTC
CDR3: CASSQGVAGGYEQYF

J: TRBJ2-1
size: few
V: TRBV25-1
D: .
DNA: TGTGCCAGCAGCCTCCGAGGGAGGGGGGGCAATGAGCAGTTCTTC
CDR3: CASSLRGRGGNEQFF

J: TRBJ1-2
size: few
V: TRBV5-6
D: .
DNA: TGTGCCAGCAGCTTGTCGGAGGAGAGGTGGTATGGCTACACCTTC
CDR3: CASSLSEERWYGYTF

J: TRBJ2-5
size: few
V: TRBV7-9
D: .
DNA: TGTGCCAGCAACCCGATGCGACTGCGATCTGGCGAGACCCAGTACTTC
CDR3: CASNPMRLRSGETQYF

J: TRBJ2-2
size: .
V: TRBV14
D: .
DNA: TGTGCCAGCAGCTCCACGACAGGCCGGACCGGGGAGCTGTTTTTT
CDR3: CASSSTTGRTGELFF

J: TRBJ2-1
size: few
V: TRBV14
D: .
DNA: TGTGCCAGCAGCTACGACAGGAATCAGTTCTTC
CDR3: CASSYDRNQFF

J: TRBJ1-5
size: .
V: TRBV4-1
D: TRBD1
DNA: TGCGCCAGCAGACAAGACAGGGCGGATCAGCCCCAGCATTTT
CDR3: CASRQDRADQPQHF

J: TRBJ2-7
size: few
V: TRBV6-6
D: TRBD2
DNA: TGTGCCAGCAGTTACTCACTAGCGCAATCCTACGAGCAGTACTTC
CDR3: CASSYSLAQSYEQYF

J: TRBJ2-2
size: .
V: TRBV30
D: .
DNA: TGTGCCTGGAGGTCAGGGGCGTTCACCGGGGAGCTGTTTTTT
CDR3: CAWRSGAFTGELFF

J: TRBJ1-2
size: few
V: TRBV5-1
D: .
DNA: TGCGCCAGCAGCTTAACAACAGGGATCACGTATGGCTACACCTTC
CDR3: CASSLTTGITYGYTF

J: TRBJ1-1
size: few
V: TRBV20-1
D: TRBD1
DNA: TGCAGTGCCGCGACAGGGGTTGAAGCTTTCTTT
CDR3: CSAATGVEAFF

J: TRBJ2-1
size: few
V: TRBV6-5
D: .
DNA: TGTGCCAGCAGTTACTCTAGCGGAGACTACAATGAGCAGTTCTTC
CDR3: CASSYSSGDYNEQFF

J: TRBJ1-5
size: .
V: TRBV30
D: TRBD1
DNA: TGTGCCTGGAGTACAGGGGGAAACAATCAGCCCCAGCATTTT
CDR3: CAWSTGGNNQPQHF